A single sample gave rise to the 17 T cell receptor beta chains below, sequenced in a study of blood T cell repertoires in COVID-19. Sequenced by immunoSEQ multiplex PCR; TCRdb stores in-frame clones only, minus some. The repertoire holds about 210,000 clones, with 80% as singletons. The sample comprised peripheral blood. The receptors originated from a human donor in a cohort sampled during active COVID-19.

The V and J genes are TRBV28 and TRBJ1-2; D not resolved. CDR1 is MDHEN, CDR2 SYDVKM, per germline. Trimming pared 6 bases from V and 6 bases from J, leaving 11 bases between. This CDR3 has 12 residues. CDR3 nucleotides: TGTGCCAGCAGGAGGAGTCCACATGGCTACACCTTC. Its translation: CASRRSPHGYTF.

The chain employs TRBV7-2 and TRBJ2-7; 7 nucleotides agree with TRBD2. Germline CDR1 is SGHTA and CDR2 is FQGNSA. V was clipped by 5 bases and J by 6 bases; unmatched bases: 13. There are 15 residues in the CDR3. The DNA for the CDR3 is TGTGCCAGCAGCCAGACCGGGCGGGAGCGTAGCGAGCAGTACTTC. Translation: CASSQTGRERSEQYF.

As DNA, the CDR3 is TGTGCCAGCAGCTCCGAGCCGGGACAGGGTAACTATGGCTACACCTTC. Amino acids: CASSSEPGQGNYGYTF. V usage is TRBV7-9 and J usage is TRBJ1-2; 9 bases are shared with TRBD1. Trimming took 4 bases from V and 1 from J; bases not matched to a gene: 7. This CDR3 spans 16 amino acids. Germline assignment: CDR1 SEHNR and CDR2 FQNEAQ (reference sequence).

This rearrangement joins TRBV7-2 to TRBJ2-7; TRBD1 matches 9 bases. There are 16 residues in the CDR3. V lost 1 base, J lost 3 bases, and 7 bases stayed unmatched. Germline loops: CDR1 SGHTA, CDR2 FQGNSA. CDR3 nucleotides: TGTGCCAGCAGCTTAGGAGGGGACAGGGCCCTCTACGAGCAGTACTTC. Translated: CASSLGGDRALYEQYF.

V gene TRBV18 combines with J gene TRBJ2-2; D is undetermined. The CDR3 consists of 14 residues. V was pared by 5 bases and J by 1 base, with 8 bases between. Germline CDR1 reads KGHSH; CDR2 reads LQKENI. Here the CDR3 reads CASSEQRNTGELFF. In DNA form, the CDR3 reads TGTGCCAGCTCAGAACAGAGGAACACCGGGGAGCTGTTTTTT. Variable domain in full (rest from reference TRBV18 and TRBJ2-2): NAGVMQNPRHLVRRRGQEARLRCSPMKGHSHVYWYRQLPEEGLKFMVYLQKENIIDESGMPKERFSAEFPKEGPSILRIQQVVRGDSAAYFCASSEQRNTGELFFGEGSRLTVL.

This sequence joins TRBV11-1 and TRBJ2-5; D might be TRBD1 (6 bases). Trimming stripped 5 bases from V and 1 base from J, with 11 bases between. Germline values: CDR1 SGHAT, CDR2 FQDESV (reference sequence). CDR3 length equals 14 residues. The CDR3 bases are TGTGCCAGCAGCAAAGGGACACCCCAAGAGACCCAGTACTTC. Translation: CASSKGTPQETQYF.

At least ten counts were recorded for this clone. The V call is TRBV7-9, the J call TRBJ1-2, with D uncertain. Germline V CDR1 and CDR2: SEHNR, FQNEAQ (reference sequence). The CDR3 runs 14 residues. V was cut by 2 bases and J by 2 bases, with 9 bases left in between. The CDR3 spells CASSLPGSNYGYTF. DNA of the CDR3: TGTGCCAGCAGCTTACCGGGATCAAACTATGGCTACACCTTC. The full variable domain, its missing parts supplied by reference TRBV7-9 and TRBJ1-2, is DTGVSQNPRHKITKRGQNVTFRCDPISEHNRLYWYRQTLGQGPEFLTYFQNEAQLEKSRLLSDRFSAERPKGSFSTLEIQRTEQGDSAMYLCASSLPGSNYGYTFGSGTRLTVV.

The CDR3 spells CASSPTGDSNQPQHF. CDR3 nucleotides: TGTGCCAGCAGCCCGACAGGGGATAGCAATCAGCCCCAGCATTTT. The chain recombines TRBV28 with TRBJ1-5; 8 bases are a match to TRBD1. Germline-derived CDR1 and CDR2 are MDHEN and SYDVKM. CDR3 length equals 15 residues. With 6 bases clipped from V and 0 bases from J, the junction kept 4 bases outside the gene matches.

Only a few counts were recorded for this clone. The rearrangement joins TRBV18 to TRBJ2-7; a possible D gene is TRBD2 (7 bases). The CDR3 has 16 residues. From germline, CDR1 is KGHSH and CDR2 LQKENI. Trimming left V 3 bases short and J 6 bases short, with 21 bases between. CDR3 DNA: TGTGCCAGCTCACCCCCCGGGGCGGGGGCCCGTTCCGAGCAGTACTTC. It translates to CASSPPGAGARSEQYF.

V usage is TRBV19 and J usage is TRBJ1-1; D is undetermined. Trimming pared 3 bases from V and 1 base from J, leaving 12 bases between. Germline values: CDR1 LNHDA, CDR2 SQIVND (reference sequence). This CDR3 is built from 15 residues. The CDR3 coding sequence is TGTGCCAGTAGTATGGAGGGAGGCCCGAACACTGAAGCTTTCTTT. This codes for CASSMEGGPNTEAFF.

This sequence joins TRBV3-1 (or the pseudogene TRBV3-2) and TRBJ1-4; D remains unclear. Trimming shortened V by 2 bases and J by 7 bases, and 11 bases separated the two germline ends. The CDR3 consists of 14 residues. The germline V gene has CDR1 LGHDT and CDR2 YNNKEL (reference sequence). The CDR3, as DNA: TGTGCCAGCAGCCAACGAGGGTTAAGTGAAAAACTGTTTTTT. It specifies CASSQRGLSEKLFF.

This chain links TRBV4-1 with TRBJ2-1; unclear D gene. In germline, CDR1 is MGHRA, CDR2 YSYEKL. V was cut by 1 base and J by 8 bases, with 12 bases left in between. This CDR3 comprises 14 residues. In nucleotides, the CDR3 is TGCGCCAGCAGCCAAGCCGGAGTGATGGATGAGCAGTTCTTC. Its translation is CASSQAGVMDEQFF.

The chain recombines TRBV14 with TRBJ2-6; tentatively, D is TRBD1 (6 bases). The germline V gene has CDR1 SGHDN and CDR2 FVKESK. V gave up 0 bases and J gave up 0 bases, with 9 bases separating them. The CDR3 runs to 17 residues. The CDR3 DNA is TGTGCCAGCAGCCAAGACCTGGGGGCCTCTGGGGCCAACGTCCTGACTTTC. It codes for CASSQDLGASGANVLTF.

The V call is TRBV14, the J call TRBJ2-7; 7 bases fit TRBD1. V gave up 0 bases and J gave up 0 bases; unmatched junction bases: 8. The CDR3 extends over 17 amino acids. In germline, CDR1 is SGHDN, CDR2 FVKESK. Here the CDR3 DNA reads TGTGCCAGCAGCCAAGATACAGGGGTTATGAGCTCCTACGAGCAGTACTTC. As protein: CASSQDTGVMSSYEQYF.

The chain joins TRBV6-5 to TRBJ1-3; no firm D call. Germline V gives CDR1 MNHEY, CDR2 SVGAGI. V was clipped by 5 bases and J by 1 base, with 12 bases between them. The CDR3 loop spans 15 amino acids. In DNA form, the CDR3 reads TGTGCCAGCAGTCTCGGGATGAGGTCTGGAAACACCATATATTTT. Translation: CASSLGMRSGNTIYF.

The rearrangement links TRBV7-2 to TRBJ2-7; D perhaps matches TRBD1 (5 bases). Germline assignment: CDR1 SGHTA and CDR2 FQGNSA. This CDR3 spans 13 amino acids. The ends were cut back, 0 bases at V and 5 bases at J, with 8 bases in the middle. This CDR3 is CASSLAQGDEQYF. DNA for the CDR3: TGTGCCAGCAGCTTAGCGCAAGGGGACGAGCAGTACTTC.

This chain connects TRBV3-1 (or the pseudogene TRBV3-2) to TRBJ1-1, with no clear D. The length of the CDR3 is 15 residues. Deletions cut 0 bases from V and 7 bases from J, with 15 bases between. Looked up from germline, CDR1 is LGHDT and CDR2 is YNNKEL (reference sequence). The CDR3: CASSQEDLGVGEAFF. DNA of the CDR3: TGTGCCAGCAGCCAAGAAGACTTGGGTGTAGGTGAAGCTTTCTTT.